The 27 T cell receptor beta chains below come from one sample, sequenced in a study of shared T cell receptors in the human thymus. The repertoire was sequenced with immunoSEQ multiplex PCR; TCRdb's copy has only in-frame clones and lacks some. Here the sample spans about 610,000 clones, roughly 90% being singletons. A further study also used this sample, focusing on human thymus T cells.

Source material: thymocytes. All receptors derive from a boy under two years old with a congenital heart defect.

This chain joins TRBV4-1 and TRBJ2-5, with 9 positions matching TRBD2. Germline CDR1 is MGHRA and CDR2 is YSYEKL. This CDR3 is 14 amino acids long. V trimming: 3 bases; J trimming: 4 bases; junction bases outside the gene matches: 3. This CDR3 reads CASSHVAGVETQYF. The CDR3 DNA follows: TGCGCCAGCAGCCATGTAGCGGGAGTAGAGACCCAGTACTTC.

The rearrangement links TRBV2 to TRBJ2-3; tentative D call: TRBD2 (6 bases). This CDR3 contains 15 residues. Germline-derived CDR1 and CDR2 are SNHLY and FYNNEI. With 7 bases removed from V and 1 base from J, the gap between germline ends came to 15 bases. The CDR3 DNA is TGTGCCAGCAACCCAAGGGGAGGTTGCACAGATACGCAGTATTTT. This codes for CASNPRGGCTDTQYF.

V and J are TRBV4-1 and TRBJ2-7, with 10 bases fitting TRBD2. This CDR3 is 17 amino acids long. V lost 1 base to trimming and J lost 5 bases; unmatched junction nucleotides: 11. Germline CDR1 MGHRA, CDR2 YSYEKL. Here the CDR3 reads CASSQGQPQRGGDEQYF. In nucleotides, the CDR3 is TGCGCCAGCAGCCAAGGTCAGCCCCAGCGGGGGGGGGACGAGCAGTACTTC.

The chain uses TRBV7-9 and TRBJ2-2; TRBD2 aligns across 10 bases. Trimming removed 5 bases from V and 2 bases from J; junction bases left unmatched: 2. The CDR3 consists of 15 residues. Germline V gene sequence: CDR1 SEHNR, CDR2 FQNEAQ (reference sequence). Here the CDR3 reads CASSRTSGNTGELFF. CDR3 DNA sequence: TGTGCCAGCAGCCGGACTAGCGGTAACACCGGGGAGCTGTTTTTT.

The chain uses TRBV5-4 and TRBJ2-7; 14 bases are shared with TRBD2. The trim removed 4 bases at V and 2 bases at J, leaving 8 bases unmatched. The CDR3 has 17 amino acids. Germline V lookup: CDR1 SGHNT, CDR2 YYREEE (reference sequence). The CDR3 sequence is CASSPSTSGRVPYEQYF. CDR3 in DNA: TGTGCCAGCAGCCCGTCGACTAGCGGGAGGGTCCCCTACGAGCAGTACTTC.

The chain joins TRBV27 to TRBJ2-7; 8 bases align to TRBD1. Unmatched junction bases numbered 4, after V lost 3 bases and J lost 3 bases. The CDR3 spans 14 residues. Germline V lookup: CDR1 MNHEY, CDR2 SMNVEV (reference sequence). CDR3 nucleotide sequence: TGTGCCAGCAGTTTTTCCGACAGGGGCTACGAGCAGTACTTC. Amino acid sequence: CASSFSDRGYEQYF.

This chain links TRBV5-5 with TRBJ2-1; 7 bases are a match to TRBD1. The CDR3 runs to 14 residues. Germline V gene data show CDR1 as SGHKS and CDR2 as YYEKEE (reference sequence). The trim removed 5 bases at V and 6 bases at J, leaving 8 bases unmatched. CDR3 sequence: CASRLLQGVNEQFF. The CDR3 nucleotides are TGTGCCAGCAGGCTACTCCAGGGGGTCAATGAGCAGTTCTTC.

The rearrangement joins TRBV28 to TRBJ1-5; 11 bases line up with TRBD1. The CDR3 extends over 15 amino acids. Per the germline V gene, CDR1 is MDHEN and CDR2 is SYDVKM. Unmatched junction bases numbered 9, after V lost 8 bases and J lost 6 bases. The CDR3 region is CASLGAGQGGQPQHF. The CDR3 DNA is TGTGCCAGCCTGGGGGCGGGACAGGGGGGTCAGCCCCAGCATTTT.

The chain links TRBV27 to TRBJ1-3, with TRBD1 as a possible D gene (6 bases). CDR1 is MNHEY and CDR2 is SMNVEV in the germline V gene (reference sequence). V gave up 2 bases and J gave up 0 bases, with 20 bases separating them. CDR3 size: 19 residues. CDR3 region: CASSLRAAKRGSSGNTIYF. CDR3 DNA: TGTGCCAGCAGTTTAAGGGCAGCAAAGAGGGGGAGCTCTGGAAACACCATATATTTT.

This clone was picked up one time. The chain recombines TRBV12-5 with TRBJ2-7, with 14 bases lining up with TRBD2. The V segment lost 4 bases and the J segment 7 bases; nucleotides outside the gene matches: 18. The CDR3 runs 19 residues. Per the germline V gene, CDR1 is LGHNT and CDR2 is FRNRAP. This chain's CDR3 is CASGWAGTSGREGPLEQYF. The DNA for the CDR3 is TGTGCTAGTGGTTGGGCAGGGACTAGCGGGAGAGAGGGCCCTCTGGAGCAGTACTTC.

The chain links TRBV5-1 to TRBJ2-3, with TRBD1 matching over 7 bases. The CDR3 is 19 amino acids. Trimming cost V 2 bases and J 0 bases; bases outside gene matches: 15. Germline CDR1 SGHRS, CDR2 YFSETQ. The DNA for the CDR3 is TGCGCCAGCAGCTTACCGGACAGGAGTACTTGGCGGAGCACAGATACGCAGTATTTT. It codes for CASSLPDRSTWRSTDTQYF.

This clone was recorded once. The V gene is TRBV5-5, the J gene TRBJ2-7; TRBD2 is a possible D gene (5 bases). Looked up from germline, CDR1 is SGHKS and CDR2 is YYEKEE (reference sequence). V shed 3 bases and J shed 6 bases, with 16 bases lying between them. The CDR3 extends over 14 amino acids. CDR3 nucleotide sequence: TGTGCCAGCAGCTCATACACTACTAGTGGCGAGCAGTACTTC. This gives the protein CASSSYTTSGEQYF.

The V call is TRBV5-1, the J call TRBJ2-1; 8 positions agree with TRBD2. The CDR3 contains 18 residues. V dropped 7 bases and J dropped 0; count of bases not matched to a gene: 15. CDR1 SGHRS and CDR2 YFSETQ come from the germline V gene. DNA for the CDR3: TGCGCCAGCGCACAGACTAGCGAATTAGGAAGCTCCTACAATGAGCAGTTCTTC. Its translation: CASAQTSELGSSYNEQFF. The whole variable domain, remainder taken from reference TRBV5-1 and TRBJ2-1, is KAGVTQTPRYLIKTRGQQVTLSCSPISGHRSVSWYQQTPGQGLQFLFEYFSETQRNKGNFPGRFSGRQFSNSRSEMNVSTLELGDSALYLCASAQTSELGSSYNEQFFGPGTRLTVL.

The gene calls are TRBV10-3 and TRBJ1-2; tentatively, D is TRBD1 (5 bases). V lost 7 bases, J lost 8 bases, and 11 bases lay in between. The CDR3 consists of 11 residues. The germline V gene has CDR1 ENHRY and CDR2 SYGVKD. This chain's CDR3 is CAIIGPGGYTF. As DNA, the CDR3 is TGTGCCATCATTGGGCCAGGGGGCTACACCTTC.

The V gene is TRBV5-8, the J gene TRBJ2-1, with 10 bases identical to TRBD2. The V and J ends lost 7 bases and 4 bases, in that order; junction bases with no gene match: 5. Germline V CDR1 and CDR2: SGHTS, YDEGEE. The length of the CDR3 is 14 residues. The DNA for the CDR3 is TGTGCCAGCGCAGGGACTAGCGAGTACAATGAGCAGTTCTTC. The encoded protein is CASAGTSEYNEQFF.

J is TRBJ2-3 and V is TRBV7-9; maybe TRBD2 (6 bases). The CDR3 length is 15 residues. Trimming took off 5 bases at V and 2 bases at J, with 14 bases between the two ends. Germline-derived CDR1 and CDR2 are SEHNR and FQNEAQ (reference sequence). The CDR3 is CASSPHWTNTDTQYF. In DNA form, the CDR3 reads TGTGCCAGCAGCCCACATTGGACTAACACAGATACGCAGTATTTT. Looking up the rest from reference TRBV7-9 and TRBJ2-3 gives the full variable domain: DTGVSQNPRHKITKRGQNVTFRCDPISEHNRLYWYRQTLGQGPEFLTYFQNEAQLEKSRLLSDRFSAERPKGSFSTLEIQRTEQGDSAMYLCASSPHWTNTDTQYFGPGTRLTVL.

This sequence joins TRBV5-1 and TRBJ2-7; D unclear. V was pared by 0 bases and J by 3 bases, with 19 bases between. This CDR3 is 17 amino acids long. Germline CDR1 reads SGHRS; CDR2 reads YFSETQ. CDR3 region: CASSLVPLSNSSYEQYF. CDR3 DNA sequence: TGCGCCAGCAGCTTGGTCCCCTTGTCAAATTCTAGCTACGAGCAGTACTTC.

This clone is a singleton in its sample. CDR3 protein: CASSLQGLAAGELFF. The CDR3 bases are TGTGCCAGCAGCTTACAAGGACTAGCCGCCGGGGAGCTGTTTTTT. The chain uses TRBV7-9 and TRBJ2-2; 8 nucleotides line up with TRBD2. CDR3 size: 15 residues. The J segment lost 6 bases and the V segment lost 2 bases, leaving 5 bases of the junction unmatched. Per the germline V gene, CDR1 is SEHNR and CDR2 is FQNEAQ (reference sequence).

The chain combines TRBV4-1 with TRBJ1-1, with 7 bases lining up with TRBD1. The CDR3 is 13 amino acids. V was clipped by 8 bases and J by 2 bases; unmatched bases: 5. Germline values: CDR1 MGHRA, CDR2 YSYEKL. The CDR3 reads CASADRDNTEAFF. The CDR3 coding sequence is TGCGCCAGCGCCGACAGGGACAACACTGAAGCTTTCTTT.

The rearrangement joins TRBV29-1 to TRBJ1-4; 9 nucleotides line up with TRBD1. Germline loops: CDR1 SQVTM, CDR2 ANQGSEA. V lost 0 bases and J lost 6; bases outside the gene matches: 11. There are 17 residues in the CDR3. The CDR3 spells CSVEDGSGQGDHEKLFF. The CDR3 DNA is TGCAGCGTTGAAGATGGGTCGGGACAGGGTGATCATGAAAAACTGTTTTTT.

The chain uses TRBV11-3 and TRBJ2-1, with TRBD1 as a possible D gene (5 bases). The CDR3 spans 13 residues. CDR1 is SGHNT, CDR2 YENEEA, per germline. The germline V and J ends were trimmed by 8 bases and 4 bases, with 12 bases remaining between them. As DNA, the CDR3 is TGTGCCAGCGGAACCGACAGTTACAATGAGCAGTTCTTC. It translates to CASGTDSYNEQFF.

This chain uses TRBV7-9 with TRBJ2-1, with 10 bases lining up with TRBD2. The V gene end was trimmed by 5 bases and the J gene end by 6 bases; junction bases not matched to a gene: 10. The CDR3 covers 16 residues. Per the germline V gene, CDR1 is SEHNR and CDR2 is FQNEAQ (reference sequence). CDR3 amino acids: CASSPATSGECNEQFF. The CDR3 nucleotides are TGTGCCAGCAGCCCAGCTACTAGCGGGGAGTGCAATGAGCAGTTCTTC.

V is TRBV14 and J is TRBJ2-7; 7 nucleotides agree with TRBD1. The CDR3 is made up of 11 amino acids. Germline CDR1 is SGHDN and CDR2 is FVKESK. The trim removed 8 bases at V and 5 bases at J, leaving 3 bases unmatched. The CDR3 bases are TGTGCCAGCGGTAGGGGGCACGAGCAGTACTTC. Amino acids: CASGRGHEQYF.

The rearrangement links TRBV6-5 to TRBJ2-5; D is uncertain. The CDR3 consists of 14 residues. CDR1 and CDR2 from the germline V gene are MNHEY and SVGAGI. V lost 6 bases to trimming and J lost 2 bases, with 13 bases between them. CDR3 in DNA: TGTGCCAGCAGCCAGTACACAGTGCAAGAGACCCAGTACTTC. Protein sequence: CASSQYTVQETQYF.

The rearrangement uses TRBV6-5 and TRBJ2-3; TRBD2 is a possible D gene (6 bases). Deletions cut 5 bases from V and 0 bases from J, with 12 bases between. Germline V gene data show CDR1 as MNHEY and CDR2 as SVGAGI. The CDR3 is 15 residues long. In nucleotides, the CDR3 is TGTGCCAGCAGTACCCGGGGGACTAGCACAGATACGCAGTATTTT. This encodes CASSTRGTSTDTQYF.

The V gene is TRBV19, the J gene TRBJ1-5, with D perhaps matching TRBD1 (6 bases). CDR1 is LNHDA, CDR2 SQIVND, per germline (reference sequence). The CDR3 is 13 amino acids. V dropped 6 bases and J dropped 9 bases, with 15 bases sitting between them. This chain's CDR3 is CASRGGPPGPQHF. The CDR3, as DNA: TGTGCCAGTAGGGGGGGGCCCCCGGGGCCCCAGCATTTT.

The chain links TRBV11-2 to TRBJ2-7; 12 positions match TRBD2. Germline V gene sequence: CDR1 SGHAT, CDR2 FQNNGV. The V gene end was trimmed by 2 bases and the J gene end by 4 bases; junction bases not matched to a gene: 9. The CDR3 covers 17 residues. CDR3 amino acids: CASSLRSRTSGIYEQYF. CDR3 in DNA: TGTGCCAGCAGCTTAAGGTCGCGGACTAGCGGGATATACGAGCAGTACTTC.